This T cell receptor beta chain was found in a study of blood T cell repertoires in COVID-19. Study overall: The study drew acute and convalescent COVID-19 samples from the United States, Italy and Spain. PBMCs, B-cell-depleted T cells, or T cells were the source of the cDNA or gDNA that made up the material.

Original handling: Scientists estimated how many nucleated cells there were by amplifying reference gene primers. Sequencing used immunoSEQ multiplex PCR; TCRdb keeps in-frame clones, though not all of them. V and J calls and clone size follow that table, whereas D and trimming were derived from the DNA. Found here are under 300,000 clones, roughly four fifths of them singletons; the top ten hold around 12%. The CDR3 has 14 residues. Germline V gives CDR1 KGHSH, CDR2 LQKENI. V lost 3 bases to trimming and J lost 6 bases, with 11 bases between them. Sequencing was carried out using peripheral blood. The source of this sequence is a woman aged 60-75 years with active or convalescent COVID-19. The chain has TRBV18 and TRBJ2-2; tentatively, D is TRBD2 (5 bases). Here the CDR3 reads CASSPPLLAGELFF. The CDR3 nucleotides are TGTGCCAGCTCACCTCCACTACTAGCCGGGGAGCTGTTTTTT.